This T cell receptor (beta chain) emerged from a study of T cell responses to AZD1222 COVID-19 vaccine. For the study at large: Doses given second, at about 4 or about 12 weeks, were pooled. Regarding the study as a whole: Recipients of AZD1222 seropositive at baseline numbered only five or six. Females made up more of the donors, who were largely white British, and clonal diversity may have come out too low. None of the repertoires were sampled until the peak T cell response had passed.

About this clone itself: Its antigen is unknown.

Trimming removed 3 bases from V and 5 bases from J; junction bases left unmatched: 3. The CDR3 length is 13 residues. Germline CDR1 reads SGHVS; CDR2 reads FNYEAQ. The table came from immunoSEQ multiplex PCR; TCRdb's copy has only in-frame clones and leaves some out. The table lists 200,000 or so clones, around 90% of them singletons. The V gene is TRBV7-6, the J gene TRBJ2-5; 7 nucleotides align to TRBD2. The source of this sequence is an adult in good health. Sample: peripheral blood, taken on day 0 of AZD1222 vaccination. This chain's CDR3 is CASSFGGGETQYF. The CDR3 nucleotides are TGTGCCAGCAGCTTTGGGGGGGGTGAGACCCAGTACTTC. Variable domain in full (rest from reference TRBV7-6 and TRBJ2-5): GAGVSQSPRYKVTKRGQDVALRCDPISGHVSLYWYRQALGQGPEFLTYFNYEAQQDKSGLPNDRFSAERPEGSISTLTIQRTEQRDSAMYRCASSFGGGETQYFGPGTRLLVL.